This is a list of T cell receptor beta chains from one sample in a study of neoadjuvant anti-PD-1 for oral cavity cancer. The repertoire was sequenced with immunoSEQ multiplex PCR; TCRdb's copy has only in-frame clones and lacks some. The data contain about 16,000 clones, around three fifths of them singletons. The sequencing used PBMCs, collected before nivolumab (anti-PD-1) treatment. The receptors derive from a person aged 35-80 years with oral cavity squamous cell carcinoma. Each CDR3 is given without its conserved first and last residue.

J: TRBJ2-7; V: TRBV10-3; CDR3: ASAADPYEQY
J: TRBJ2-7; V: TRBV6-5; CDR3: ASSIGLADLEQY
J: TRBJ2-2; V: TRBV25-1; CDR3: ASSTTETANTGELF
J: TRBJ2-1; V: TRBV10-1; CDR3: ASSLNRAQGGNEQF
J: TRBJ2-7; V: TRBV9; CDR3: ASSLSGDSYEQY
J: TRBJ2-7; V: TRBV27; CDR3: ASSLSYGNYEQY
J: TRBJ2-7; V: TRBV6-5; CDR3: ASSYSGGFSSYEQY
J: TRBJ2-7; V: TRBV29-1; CDR3: SVQGWSPSGDLEQY
J: TRBJ1-2; V: TRBV10-3; CDR3: AISESNYGYT
J: TRBJ1-2; V: TRBV29-1; CDR3: SVEGEGYT
J: TRBJ1-1; V: TRBV5-1; CDR3: ASSSGSQGTEAF
J: TRBJ2-7; V: TRBV4-2; CDR3: ASSQGNEQY
J: TRBJ2-1; V: TRBV10-3; CDR3: AISEDDVTNEQF
J: TRBJ2-1; V: TRBV11-3; CDR3: ASSLGGLSRTYNEQF
J: TRBJ2-1; V: TRBV27; CDR3: ATLPAGGGRDEQF
J: TRBJ2-1; V: TRBV2; CDR3: ASGVTSGNEQF
J: TRBJ2-7; V: TRBV6-1; CDR3: ASRSDGSSYEQY
J: TRBJ1-5; V: TRBV19; CDR3: ASRPRGGGQPQH
J: TRBJ2-7; V: TRBV7-2; CDR3: ASSLAGGGGYEQY
J: TRBJ1-1; V: TRBV14; CDR3: ASSARSIGNTEAF
J: TRBJ2-7; V: TRBV27; CDR3: ASSLYGDGGYEQY
J: TRBJ1-2; V: TRBV5-6; CDR3: ASSPPGQGYYGYT
J: TRBJ2-2; V: TRBV5-6; CDR3: ASTFPSPRGGTGELF
J: TRBJ2-5; V: TRBV6-6; CDR3: ASSSPVGGQETQY